This TCR beta chain derives from a study of technical replicates of blood from four donors. V dropped 5 bases and J dropped 2 bases, with 16 bases sitting between them. Germline values: CDR1 KGHSH, CDR2 LQKENI. The CDR3 is 16 residues long. Only in-frame clones appear in the TCRdb table, and some are missing; sequencing was by immunoSEQ multiplex PCR. This sample has tens of thousands of clones, with 92% found just once. This sequence originates from a human donor in good health. The J gene is TRBJ1-3, the V gene TRBV18; possibly TRBD1 for D (6 bases). Sequences were obtained from T cells isolated from PBMCs. DNA of the CDR3: TGTGCCAGCTCAGACAACAGGGCTGATACTGGAAACACCATATATTTT. The encoded protein is CASSDNRADTGNTIYF.